This TCR beta chain was observed in a study of CD8 T cells in Susac syndrome. About the study: The Susac syndrome patients were therapy-naive, on corticosteroids, or on intravenous immunoglobulin alone at blood draw. Study-level points and caveats: It was in TEMRA cells and active patients that Susac CD8+ clonal expansion peaked.

From germline, CDR1 is LGHDT and CDR2 YNNKEL (reference sequence). This CDR3 is built from 15 residues. V lost 0 bases, J lost 5 bases, and 13 bases lay in between. Diagnostic criteria for definite or probable disease, in their recently defined form, were met by the patients with Susac syndrome. Random hexamers primed reverse transcription of about 0.45 to 1 ug RNA. Amplification of TCR beta CDR3 across 54 Vbeta and 13 Jbeta was performed with immunoSEQ multiplex PCR. One entry per CDR3 protein, called by TCRdb with MiXCR from the immunoSEQ multiplex PCR reads. The sample consists of some 110,000 distinct CDR3 sequences, about 94% of them appearing once. With regard to this clonotype: Its antigen is undetermined.

This receptor was obtained from a human donor with Susac syndrome. The chain has TRBV3-1 and TRBJ2-5, with D possibly being TRBD1 (5 bases). Sequencing was performed on CD8+ T cells from PBMCs. CDR3: CASSQDDTSGETQYF. The CDR3 region has the DNA TGTGCCAGCAGCCAAGATGACACGTCAGGGGAGACCCAGTACTTC.